This T cell receptor beta chain was identified during a study of blood T cell repertoires in COVID-19. Libraries were prepared by immunoSEQ multiplex PCR; TCRdb keeps only in-frame clonotypes and omits some of them. The data contain 35,000 to 45,000 clones, 92% of them seen just once; the ten biggest clones take up 8% to 9.5%. Per germline, CDR1 ENHRY and CDR2 SYGVKD. With 5 bases removed from V and 1 base from J, the gap between germline ends came to 8 bases. The CDR3 totals 13 residues. The chain couples TRBV10-3 to TRBJ1-2, with unresolved D. The material sequenced was peripheral blood. This receptor was identified in a man aged 50 or older with active COVID-19. In DNA form, the CDR3 reads TGTGCCATCAGTTTACAGATTAACTATGGCTACACCTTC. It is translated as CAISLQINYGYTF.